The 23 T cell receptor beta chains below come from one sample, sequenced in a study of cytomegalovirus exposure and HLA in healthy donors. The study ran its PCR with 60 Vbeta and 13 Jbeta primers. The protocol was immunoSEQ multiplex PCR, while the TCRdb copy is restricted to in-frame clones and leaves out a portion. The sample lists some 140,000 clones, 70% to 90% seen once, with roughly 5.5% in the top ten. Material: PBMCs. Source of these receptors: a woman in her 40s in good health and CMV-seropositive.

This rearrangement joins TRBV7-8 to TRBJ2-5; 11 nucleotides line up with TRBD2. The DNA end favors TRBJ2-7, so the J call may be wrong. Germline V gene sequence: CDR1 SGHVS, CDR2 FQNEAQ. The CDR3 spans 15 residues. CDR3 region: CASSAPGLAVYEQYF. CDR3 nucleotide sequence: TGTGCCAGCAGCGCGCCGGGACTAGCGGTCTACGAGCAGTACTTC.

This chain links TRBV15 with TRBJ2-3, with 13 bases aligning to TRBD2. Germline V gives CDR1 LNHNV, CDR2 YYDKDF (reference sequence). This CDR3 has 16 amino acids. Unmatched junction bases numbered 3, after V lost 4 bases and J lost 2 bases. CDR3 DNA: TGTGCCACCAGCACGGGACTAGCGGGACCCACAGATACGCAGTATTTT. The encoded protein is CATSTGLAGPTDTQYF.

The chain couples TRBV10-3 to TRBJ2-7; the match to TRBD2 covers 8 bases. Germline V lookup: CDR1 ENHRY, CDR2 SYGVKD. There are 16 residues in the CDR3. The V gene end was trimmed by 0 bases and the J gene end by 3 bases; junction bases not matched to a gene: 7. CDR3 DNA: TGTGCCATCAGTGAGTCGGTTCGGGAGGGTCTCTACGAGCAGTACTTC. Amino acids: CAISESVREGLYEQYF.

The chain employs TRBV19 and TRBJ1-1; 10 bases agree with TRBD1. Per the germline V gene, CDR1 is LNHDA and CDR2 is SQIVND (reference sequence). The ends lost 6 bases at V and 0 bases at J; junction bases unmatched: 4. This CDR3 is 15 amino acids long. The CDR3 DNA sequence: TGTGCCAGTAGGTCGGGACAGGGGATGAACACTGAAGCTTTCTTT. It codes for CASRSGQGMNTEAFF.

J is TRBJ2-3 and V is TRBV30; 15 positions agree with TRBD2. Per the germline V gene, CDR1 is GTSNPN and CDR2 is SVGIG (reference sequence). Trimming removed 8 bases from V and 6 bases from J; junction bases left unmatched: 12. The CDR3 is 16 amino acids. The CDR3 DNA reads as TGTGCCCTCCTCGGACTAGCGGGAGGGATGGCCGATACGCAGTATTTT. It specifies CALLGLAGGMADTQYF.

The gene calls are TRBV29-1 and TRBJ1-1; D remains ambiguous. V was shortened by 0 bases and J by 2 bases, with 7 bases between the two germline ends. The CDR3 is 13 amino acids. From germline, CDR1 is SQVTM and CDR2 ANQGSEA. CDR3 DNA sequence: TGCAGCGTTGAAGAACACCGAAACACTGAAGCTTTCTTT. As protein: CSVEEHRNTEAFF. Drawing the rest from reference TRBV29-1 and TRBJ1-1, the complete variable domain is SAVISQKPSRDICQRGTSLTIQCQVDSQVTMMFWYRQQPGQSLTLIATANQGSEATYESGFVIDKFPISRPNLTFSTLTVSNMSPEDSSIYLCSVEEHRNTEAFFGQGTRLTVV.

The chain recombines TRBV2 with TRBJ1-4, with 7 bases fitting TRBD1. The length of the CDR3 is 15 residues. Germline trimming cut 6 bases from V and 6 bases from J; bases unmatched to any gene: 10. Per germline, CDR1 SNHLY and CDR2 FYNNEI. This CDR3 reads CASRSWGQTHEKLFF. The CDR3 coding sequence is TGTGCCAGCAGGTCATGGGGACAGACCCATGAAAAACTGTTTTTT.

This chain uses TRBV28 with TRBJ2-3; 11 bases map to TRBD2. V dropped 10 bases and J dropped 5; count of bases not matched to a gene: 5. The germline CDR1 and CDR2 sequences are MDHEN and SYDVKM. This CDR3 has 13 amino acids. The CDR3 region is CAILAGVVDTQYF. The CDR3 nucleotides read TGTGCCATACTAGCGGGAGTGGTAGATACGCAGTATTTT.

This clone was found a few times. This rearrangement joins TRBV5-1 to TRBJ1-4; D perhaps matches TRBD1 (6 bases). The CDR3 consists of 15 residues. V lost 4 bases and J 4 bases, leaving 14 bases between the germline ends. Germline V lookup: CDR1 SGHRS, CDR2 YFSETQ. In DNA, the CDR3 is TGCGCCAGCAGCGGAACACAGGGCGGTAATGAAAAACTGTTTTTT. Translation gives CASSGTQGGNEKLFF.

This clone appeared a few times. The chain combines TRBV27 with TRBJ2-1; tentative D call: TRBD1 (6 bases). This CDR3 contains 17 residues. Germline CDR1 is MNHEY and CDR2 is SMNVEV (reference sequence). V gave up 5 bases and J gave up 1 base, with 18 bases separating them. The CDR3 bases are TGTGCCAGCAGTCCCCAGGGGTCTTTTCTATCCTACAATGAGCAGTTCTTC. It codes for CASSPQGSFLSYNEQFF.

The rearrangement joins TRBV27 to TRBJ2-7; D perhaps matches TRBD1 (5 bases). Per germline, CDR1 MNHEY and CDR2 SMNVEV (reference sequence). The CDR3 covers 12 residues. V lost 2 bases to trimming and J lost 3 bases, with 5 bases between them. CDR3 sequence: CASSLQGYEQYF. The CDR3 nucleotides read TGTGCCAGCAGTTTACAGGGCTACGAGCAGTACTTC.

The V and J genes are TRBV5-1 and TRBJ2-7; D possibly corresponds to TRBD1 (8 bases). V was cut by 4 bases and J by 3 bases, with 23 bases left in between. In germline, CDR1 is SGHRS, CDR2 YFSETQ. This CDR3 region has 17 residues. The CDR3 region is CASSVNGQGLLLYEQYF. For the CDR3, the DNA is TGCGCCAGCAGCGTCAATGGACAGGGACTATTACTCTACGAGCAGTACTTC.

This chain links TRBV18 with TRBJ2-2; weak D call: TRBD2 (5 bases). This CDR3 comprises 16 residues. CDR1 and CDR2 from the germline V gene are KGHSH and LQKENI. V lost 3 bases and J 5 bases, leaving 16 bases between the germline ends. CDR3 DNA: TGTGCCAGCTCACCCATCGGCAGCGGTGGAACCGGGGAGCTGTTTTTT. Protein sequence: CASSPIGSGGTGELFF.

V is TRBV11-3 and J is TRBJ2-5, with 10 bases aligning to TRBD1. The germline V gene has CDR1 SGHNT and CDR2 YENEEA. The V and J ends lost 7 bases and 4 bases, in that order; junction bases with no gene match: 3. This CDR3 spans 13 amino acids. CDR3 amino acids: CASTGDRGETQYF. The CDR3 DNA is TGTGCCAGCACGGGGGACAGGGGAGAGACCCAGTACTTC. The full variable domain, rest sourced from reference TRBV11-3 and TRBJ2-5, is EAGVVQSPRYKIIEKKQPVAFWCNPISGHNTLYWYLQNLGQGPELLIRYENEEAVDDSQLPKDRFSAERLKGVDSTLKIQPAELGDSAVYLCASTGDRGETQYFGPGTRLLVL.

The chain uses TRBV19 and TRBJ2-6, with a weak D call TRBD1 (5 bases). Germline CDR1 LNHDA, CDR2 SQIVND (reference sequence). The V gene lost 5 bases and the J gene lost 2 bases, with 10 bases spanning the gap. The CDR3 is 15 amino acids. The CDR3 spells CASSVGAAGANVLTF. Here the CDR3 DNA reads TGTGCCAGTAGTGTTGGGGCAGCTGGGGCCAACGTCCTGACTTTC.

With regard to this clone: Other DNA sequences in this sample translate to the same CDR3. The chain joins TRBV19 to TRBJ1-5; no clear D. The V end was cut by 1 base, the J end by 0 bases, with 7 bases between. Germline V gene sequence: CDR1 LNHDA, CDR2 SQIVND (reference sequence). There are 15 residues in the CDR3. CDR3 DNA: TGTGCCAGTAGTATAGTTGCGGATAGCAATCAGCCCCAGCATTTT. It encodes CASSIVADSNQPQHF.

The V call is TRBV5-1, the J call TRBJ2-3, with TRBD2 matching 9 bases. The V gene's germline CDR1 is SGHRS and CDR2 YFSETQ. Trimming at V came to 0 bases and at J to 3 bases, leaving 5 bases not matched to a gene. The CDR3 totals 16 residues. CDR3 region: CASSLGGSGGTDTQYF. In DNA form, the CDR3 reads TGCGCCAGCAGCTTGGGCGGGAGCGGGGGGACAGATACGCAGTATTTT.

DNA for the CDR3: TGTGCCAGCACGACTGGGGGACTTAGACAAGAGACCCAGTACTTC. Protein product: CASTTGGLRQETQYF. J is TRBJ2-5 and V is TRBV9; D might be TRBD2 (6 bases). V lost 6 bases to trimming and J lost 2 bases, with 17 bases between them. Germline V gives CDR1 SGDLS, CDR2 YYNGEE. The CDR3 runs 15 residues. The full variable domain, rest sourced from reference TRBV9 and TRBJ2-5, is DSGVTQTPKHLITATGQRVTLRCSPRSGDLSVYWYQQSLDQGLQFLIQYYNGEERAKGNILERFSAQQFPDLHSELNLSSLELGDSALYFCASTTGGLRQETQYFGPGTRLLVL.

The rearrangement joins TRBV21-1 to TRBJ2-7; the D segment call TRBD2 is taken from the table without a DNA check. TRBV21-1 is a pseudogene segment. The CDR3 totals 16 residues. The CDR3 region is CASSKRGGRISYEQYF. In DNA form, the CDR3 reads TGTGCCAGCAGCAAAAGGGGCGGGAGGATTTCCTACGAGCAGTACTTC.

This clone was seen a few times. The chain employs TRBV5-1 and TRBJ2-1; 7 nucleotides align to TRBD2. The germline V gene has CDR1 SGHRS and CDR2 YFSETQ. After removal of 0 bases from V and 4 bases from J, the junction contained 4 bases not matched to a gene. The CDR3 covers 15 residues. The CDR3 nucleotides read TGCGCCAGCAGCTTGGAAGCGGGAAGTTACAATGAGCAGTTCTTC. Protein product: CASSLEAGSYNEQFF.

The V gene is TRBV7-9, the J gene TRBJ1-1; a possible D gene is TRBD1 (6 bases). CDR3 size: 15 residues. Germline CDR1 SEHNR, CDR2 FQNEAQ (reference sequence). Deletions cut 2 bases from V and 1 base from J, with 11 bases between. The CDR3 sequence is CASSLSNRENTEAFF. The DNA for the CDR3 is TGTGCCAGCAGCTTAAGTAACAGGGAGAACACTGAAGCTTTCTTT.

J is TRBJ2-5 and V is TRBV12-5; D is unclear. This CDR3 region has 11 residues. Germline V gives CDR1 LGHNT, CDR2 FRNRAP. With 7 bases removed from V and 5 bases from J, the gap between germline ends came to 8 bases. In DNA, the CDR3 is TGTGCTAGTGCCTCCGGGGAGACCCAGTACTTC. This sequence encodes CASASGETQYF.

The CDR3 nucleotides are TGCAGTGCTGTGGGCCACAATGAGCAGTTCTTC. This codes for CSAVGHNEQFF. The J gene is TRBJ2-1, the V gene TRBV20-1, with no clear D. Germline V CDR1 and CDR2: DFQATT, SNEGSKA (reference sequence). The CDR3 covers 11 residues. Trimming shortened V by 5 bases and J by 5 bases, and 7 bases separated the two germline ends.